This entry features one T cell receptor (beta chain) sequence. Its antigen is still unknown. MiXCR was run by TCRdb on the 5' RACE reads, yielding one entry per CDR3 protein. Here the sample spans nearly 90,000 distinct CDR3 sequences, approximately 15% being singletons. The data originate from a study of early T cells in non-severe SARS-CoV-2 infection. Study observations and caveats: Lookups in VDJdb leaned toward anti-spike CD8 responses and missed private and CD4 specificities.

Trimming took 3 bases from V and 4 from J; bases not matched to a gene: 13. The CDR3 has 17 amino acids. Germline V gives CDR1 MNHEY, CDR2 SMNVEV (reference sequence). This rearrangement joins TRBV27 to TRBJ2-5, with 8 bases identical to TRBD2. This receptor was obtained from an adult who was a healthcare worker with PCR-confirmed SARS-CoV-2 infection or an uninfected control (not recorded which). Sequencing was performed on whole blood. CDR3 protein: CASSFREAGDRGETQYF. CDR3 DNA sequence: TGTGCCAGCAGTTTCAGAGAAGCGGGAGATAGAGGAGAGACCCAGTACTTC.